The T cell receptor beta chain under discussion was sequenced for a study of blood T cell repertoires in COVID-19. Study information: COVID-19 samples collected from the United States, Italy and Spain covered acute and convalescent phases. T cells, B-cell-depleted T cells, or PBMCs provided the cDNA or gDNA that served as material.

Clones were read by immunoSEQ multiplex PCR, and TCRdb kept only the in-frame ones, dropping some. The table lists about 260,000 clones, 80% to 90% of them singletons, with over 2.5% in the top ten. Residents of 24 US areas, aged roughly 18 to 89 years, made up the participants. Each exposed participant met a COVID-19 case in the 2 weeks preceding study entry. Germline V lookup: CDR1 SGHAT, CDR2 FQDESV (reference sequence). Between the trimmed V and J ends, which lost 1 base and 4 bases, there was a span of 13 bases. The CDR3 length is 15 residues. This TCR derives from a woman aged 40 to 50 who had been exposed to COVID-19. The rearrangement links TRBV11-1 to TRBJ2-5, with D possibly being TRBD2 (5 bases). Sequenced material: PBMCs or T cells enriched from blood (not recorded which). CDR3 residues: CASSLVGSGGETQYF. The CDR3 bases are TGTGCCAGCAGCTTAGTGGGATCCGGAGGAGAGACCCAGTACTTC. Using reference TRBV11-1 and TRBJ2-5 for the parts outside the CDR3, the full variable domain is EAEVAQSPRYKITEKSQAVAFWCDPISGHATLYWYRQILGQGPELLVQFQDESVVDDSQLPKDRFSAERLKGVDSTLKIQPAELGDSAMYLCASSLVGSGGETQYFGPGTRLLVL.